This TCR beta chain was identified in a study of blood T cell repertoires in COVID-19. Germline trimming cut 3 bases from V and 2 bases from J; bases unmatched to any gene: 1. Germline V gene data show CDR1 as KGHDR and CDR2 as SFDVKD. This CDR3 contains 14 residues. Per the original methods: Amplifying reference gene primers gave estimates of nucleated cell counts. Data came from immunoSEQ multiplex PCR; TCRdb stores just in-frame clones and leaves some out. V, J and clone size are taken as reported in that table, and D and trimming were inferred from the DNA itself. The sample has tens of thousands of clones, around four fifths seen once; the top ten hold over 9.5%.

V and J are TRBV24-1 and TRBJ1-2; 8 positions match TRBD1. Sequencing used peripheral blood. The receptor comes from a human donor in a cohort sampled during active COVID-19. The CDR3 sequence: CATSDQGANYGYTF. In nucleotides, the CDR3 is TGTGCCACCAGTGATCAGGGGGCAAACTATGGCTACACCTTC.